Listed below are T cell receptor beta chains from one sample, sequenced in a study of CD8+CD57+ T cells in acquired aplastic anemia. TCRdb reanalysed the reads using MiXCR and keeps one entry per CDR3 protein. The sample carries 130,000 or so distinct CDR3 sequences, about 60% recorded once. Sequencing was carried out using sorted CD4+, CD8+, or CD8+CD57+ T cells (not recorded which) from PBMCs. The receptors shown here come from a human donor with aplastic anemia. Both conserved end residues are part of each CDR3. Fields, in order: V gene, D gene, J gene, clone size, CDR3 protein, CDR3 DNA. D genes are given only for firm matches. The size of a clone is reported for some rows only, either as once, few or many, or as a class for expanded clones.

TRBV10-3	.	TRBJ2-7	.	CAISEIEGNSYEQYF	TGTGCCATCAGTGAGATAGAGGGGAACTCCTACGAGCAGTACTTC
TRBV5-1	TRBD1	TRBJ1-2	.	CASSSGQFSGYTF	TGCGCCAGCAGCTCGGGACAGTTTAGTGGCTACACCTTC
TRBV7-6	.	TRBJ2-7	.	CASSLVAGGDEQYF	TGTGCCAGCAGCTTAGTAGCCGGGGGCGACGAGCAGTACTTC
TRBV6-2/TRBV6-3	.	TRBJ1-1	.	CASSYSGYSAEAFF	TGTGCCAGCAGTTACTCGGGGTATTCGGCTGAAGCTTTCTTT
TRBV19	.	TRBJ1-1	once	CASRQNMNTEAFF	TGTGCCAGTAGACAGAACATGAACACTGAAGCTTTCTTT
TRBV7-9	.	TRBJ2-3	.	CASSLVQADTQYF	TGTGCCAGCAGCTTAGTCCAGGCAGATACGCAGTATTTT
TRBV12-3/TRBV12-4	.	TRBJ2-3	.	CASSFGTRGTDTQYF	TGTGCCAGCAGTTTCGGGACGCGGGGCACAGATACGCAGTATTTT
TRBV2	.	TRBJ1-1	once	CASSGALWGTEAFF	TGTGCCAGCAGTGGAGCATTATGGGGTACTGAAGCTTTCTTT
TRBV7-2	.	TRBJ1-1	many	CASSLDTGGTEAFF	TGTGCCAGCAGCTTAGATACAGGCGGGACTGAAGCTTTCTTT
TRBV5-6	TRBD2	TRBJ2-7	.	CASSGGLALSYEQYF	TGTGCCAGCAGCGGTGGACTAGCGCTCTCCTACGAGCAGTACTTC
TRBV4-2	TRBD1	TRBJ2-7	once	CASSQDWVTGGDYGQYF	TGTGCCAGCAGCCAAGATTGGGTGACAGGGGGGGACTACGGGCAGTACTTC
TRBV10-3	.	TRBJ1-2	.	CAISEGANVRYTF	TGTGCCATCAGTGAGGGAGCGAACGTCCGCTACACCTTC
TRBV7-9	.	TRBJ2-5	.	CASSFSQGEVETQYF	TGTGCCAGCAGCTTTTCGCAGGGAGAGGTAGAGACCCAGTACTTC
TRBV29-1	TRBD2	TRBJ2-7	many	CSVEGRGGGQYF	TGCAGCGTTGAAGGACGCGGGGGTGGGCAGTACTTC
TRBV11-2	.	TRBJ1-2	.	CASSFGVSGYTF	TGTGCCAGCAGCTTCGGGGTGTCTGGCTACACCTTC
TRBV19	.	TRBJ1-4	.	CASTGDRKLFF	TGTGCCAGTACTGGAGACCGAAAACTGTTTTTT
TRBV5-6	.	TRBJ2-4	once	CASSLTSGTNIQYF	TGTGCCAGCAGCTTGACGTCAGGGACGAACATTCAGTACTTC
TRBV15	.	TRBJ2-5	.	CATSNWDTGSYNEQYF	TGTGCCACCAGTAACTGGGACACCGGCTCCTACAATGAGCAGTACTTC
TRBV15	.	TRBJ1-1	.	CATSAPPAGGRTEAFF	TGTGCCACCAGCGCCCCCCCGGCGGGGGGGCGAACTGAAGCTTTCTTT
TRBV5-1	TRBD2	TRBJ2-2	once	CASSWTSGGTGELFF	TGCGCCAGCAGCTGGACTAGCGGGGGAACCGGGGAGCTGTTTTTT
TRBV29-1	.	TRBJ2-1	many	CSAVGASRYNEQFF	TGCAGCGCCGTGGGGGCTAGCAGGTACAATGAGCAGTTCTTC
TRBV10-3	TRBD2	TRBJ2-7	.	CAIGRGGGDYEQYF	TGTGCCATCGGTCGGGGCGGGGGGGACTACGAGCAGTACTTC
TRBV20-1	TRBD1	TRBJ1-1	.	CSARDRGRLANTEAFF	TGCAGTGCTAGGGACAGGGGCCGCTTGGCGAACACTGAAGCTTTCTTT
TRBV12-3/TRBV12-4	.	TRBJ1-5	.	CASSLQFSNQPQHF	TGTGCCAGCAGCCTGCAGTTTAGCAATCAGCCCCAGCATTTT
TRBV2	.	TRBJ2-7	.	CASSETDYEQYF	TGTGCCAGCAGTGAAACTGACTACGAGCAGTACTTC
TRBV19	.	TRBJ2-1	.	CASSPDSYNEQFF	TGTGCCAGTAGTCCGGACTCTTACAATGAGCAGTTCTTC
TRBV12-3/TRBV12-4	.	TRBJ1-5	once	CASSLGGLGGQPQHF	TGTGCCAGCAGTTTAGGAGGACTGGGAGGTCAGCCCCAGCATTTT
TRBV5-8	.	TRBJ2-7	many	CASSWGTGYEQYF	TGTGCCAGCAGCTGGGGGACGGGGTACGAGCAGTACTTC
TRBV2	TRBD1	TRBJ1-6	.	CASSDGTGDRNSPLHF	TGTGCCAGCAGTGATGGGACAGGGGATAGAAATTCACCCCTCCACTTT
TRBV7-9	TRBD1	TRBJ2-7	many	CASSPTTGEPTYEQYF	TGTGCCAGCAGCCCCACGACAGGGGAGCCCACCTACGAGCAGTACTTC
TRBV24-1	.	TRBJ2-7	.	CATSDLGATYNEQYF	TGTGCCACCAGTGATTTGGGGGCGACCTACAACGAGCAGTACTTC
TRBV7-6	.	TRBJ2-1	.	CASSSPGDEQFF	TGTGCCAGCAGCTCCCCTGGGGATGAGCAGTTCTTC
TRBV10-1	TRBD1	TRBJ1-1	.	CASSEGQGMNTEAFF	TGCGCCAGCAGCGAGGGACAGGGGATGAACACTGAAGCTTTCTTT
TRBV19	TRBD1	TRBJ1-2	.	CASHLGQGLNYGYTF	TGTGCCAGCCACTTGGGACAGGGGCTGAACTATGGCTACACCTTC
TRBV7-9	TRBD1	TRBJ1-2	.	CASSSTGFYGYTF	TGTGCCAGCAGCTCGACAGGGTTTTATGGCTACACCTTC
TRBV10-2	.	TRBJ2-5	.	CASSESGREETQYF	TGCGCCAGCAGTGAGTCGGGCAGGGAGGAGACCCAGTACTTC
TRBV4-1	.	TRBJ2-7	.	CASSQLAQPYEQYF	TGCGCCAGCAGCCAACTGGCCCAACCGTACGAGCAGTACTTC
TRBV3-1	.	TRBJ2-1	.	CASSQDPVAGSYNEQFF	TGTGCCAGCAGCCAAGATCCGGTCGCGGGCTCCTACAATGAGCAGTTCTTC
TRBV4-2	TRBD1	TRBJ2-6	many	CASSPDRGTSGANVLTF	TGTGCCAGCAGCCCGGACAGGGGTACGTCTGGGGCCAACGTCCTGACTTTC
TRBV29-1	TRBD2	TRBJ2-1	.	CSSEAGTSAYNEQFF	TGCAGCAGTGAGGCTGGGACTAGCGCGTACAATGAGCAGTTCTTC
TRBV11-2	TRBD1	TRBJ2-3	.	CASSSRGYGTDTQYF	TGTGCCAGCAGCTCCAGGGGGTATGGCACAGATACGCAGTATTTT
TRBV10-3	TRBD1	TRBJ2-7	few	CAITPGVGQGDEQYF	TGTGCCATCACCCCCGGGGTAGGACAGGGTGACGAGCAGTACTTC
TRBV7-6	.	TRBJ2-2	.	CASSPGVGELFF	TGTGCCAGCAGCCCCGGGGTGGGAGAGCTGTTTTTT
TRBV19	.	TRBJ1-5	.	CASTVGGGSNQPQHF	TGTGCCAGTACCGTCGGGGGGGGGAGCAATCAGCCCCAGCATTTT
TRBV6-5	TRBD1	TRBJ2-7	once	CASSFWDRGRSEQYF	TGTGCCAGCAGTTTCTGGGACAGGGGGCGTAGCGAGCAGTACTTC
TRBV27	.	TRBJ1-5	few	CASSPLVTPQSRQPQHF	TGTGCCAGCAGTCCATTAGTGACACCTCAATCAAGACAGCCCCAGCATTTT
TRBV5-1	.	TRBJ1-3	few	CASNPDSSGNTIYF	TGCGCCAGCAACCCGGACAGCTCTGGAAACACCATATATTTT
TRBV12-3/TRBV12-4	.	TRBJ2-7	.	CASSYTPYEQYF	TGTGCCAGCAGTTACACACCCTACGAGCAGTACTTC
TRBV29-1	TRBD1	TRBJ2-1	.	CSVNRDRGDNEQFF	TGCAGCGTTAACCGGGACAGGGGGGATAATGAGCAGTTCTTC
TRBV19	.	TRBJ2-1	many	CASSVTYYNEQFF	TGTGCCAGTAGTGTGACATACTACAATGAGCAGTTCTTC
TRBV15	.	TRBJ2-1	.	CATSRERTTTGEQFF	TGTGCCACCAGCAGAGAACGGACTACCACGGGGGAGCAGTTCTTC
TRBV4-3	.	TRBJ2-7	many	CASSLLPKYRLYEQYF	TGCGCCAGCAGCCTTCTTCCAAAATACAGACTATACGAGCAGTACTTC